This is a list of T cell receptor beta chains from one sample in a study of shared clonotypes between healthy human individuals. Repertoires were generated with immunoSEQ multiplex PCR, while TCRdb's copy carries only in-frame clones and drops some. The sample has approximately 700,000 clones, 60% to 75% seen once. Sequenced sample: memory CD4+ T cells sorted from blood. Receptors originate from a woman between 25 and 40 years old in good health. The CDR3 runs from the conserved cysteine through the conserved F or W. The order of the fields is V gene, clone size, J gene, D gene, CDR3 protein, CDR3 DNA. The D gene is left open where the match is weak. Clone sizes are given selectively: once, few, many, or a class where the clone is expanded.

v_gene: TRBV7-8
abundance: few
j_gene: TRBJ2-7
d_gene: .
CDR3aa: CASSLAGQSYEQYF
CDR3nt: TGTGCCAGCAGCTTAGCGGGGCAGTCCTACGAGCAGTACTTC

v_gene: TRBV7-2
abundance: few
j_gene: TRBJ2-3
d_gene: TRBD2
CDR3aa: CASSLGGGSGDTQYF
CDR3nt: TGTGCCAGCAGCTTAGGCGGGGGGTCCGGAGATACGCAGTATTTT

v_gene: TRBV28
abundance: .
j_gene: TRBJ2-1
d_gene: TRBD2
CDR3aa: CASSLGGREGYNEQFF
CDR3nt: TGTGCCAGCAGTTTGGGAGGACGGGAGGGATACAATGAGCAGTTCTTC

v_gene: TRBV19
abundance: .
j_gene: TRBJ2-2
d_gene: .
CDR3aa: CASSRSGATNTGELFF
CDR3nt: TGTGCCAGTAGTAGGTCAGGGGCCACGAACACCGGGGAGCTGTTTTTT

v_gene: TRBV5-1
abundance: .
j_gene: TRBJ1-4
d_gene: .
CDR3aa: CASSLDPGFNEKLFF
CDR3nt: TGCGCCAGCAGCTTGGACCCAGGATTCAATGAAAAACTGTTTTTT

v_gene: TRBV27
abundance: .
j_gene: TRBJ2-7
d_gene: TRBD2
CDR3aa: CASSRTSPYEQYF
CDR3nt: TGTGCCAGCAGTCGGACTAGCCCCTACGAGCAGTACTTC

v_gene: TRBV6-5
abundance: .
j_gene: TRBJ2-3
d_gene: TRBD2
CDR3aa: CASSYSGGTADTQYF
CDR3nt: TGTGCCAGCAGCTATAGCGGGGGGACGGCAGATACGCAGTATTTT

v_gene: TRBV19
abundance: once
j_gene: TRBJ2-7
d_gene: .
CDR3aa: CASSHPGDPLSYEQYF
CDR3nt: TGTGCCAGTAGTCATCCAGGGGATCCCCTCTCCTACGAGCAGTACTTC

v_gene: TRBV7-8
abundance: once
j_gene: TRBJ1-5
d_gene: .
CDR3aa: CASSTGRGAYSNQPQHF
CDR3nt: TGTGCCAGCAGCACCGGGCGGGGGGCGTATAGCAATCAGCCCCAGCATTTT

v_gene: TRBV12-5
abundance: few
j_gene: TRBJ1-1
d_gene: TRBD1
CDR3aa: CAVTRTGGTEAFF
CDR3nt: TGTGCTGTTACCCGGACAGGGGGGACTGAAGCTTTCTTT

v_gene: TRBV30
abundance: few
j_gene: TRBJ1-1
d_gene: .
CDR3aa: CASSPPAFALGVAEAFF
CDR3nt: TGTGCCTCTTCACCCCCTGCTTTTGCGTTAGGCGTGGCTGAAGCTTTCTTT

v_gene: TRBV30
abundance: .
j_gene: TRBJ1-4
d_gene: .
CDR3aa: CASPLRGTTNEKLFF
CDR3nt: TGTGCCTCCCCACTACGGGGGACAACTAATGAAAAACTGTTTTTT

v_gene: TRBV5-5
abundance: .
j_gene: TRBJ1-1
d_gene: TRBD1
CDR3aa: CASSRGQGTEAFF
CDR3nt: TGTGCCAGCAGCAGAGGACAGGGCACTGAAGCTTTCTTT

v_gene: TRBV5-1
abundance: .
j_gene: TRBJ2-7
d_gene: .
CDR3aa: CASSLEDYTYEQYF
CDR3nt: TGCGCCAGCAGCTTGGAGGACTATACCTACGAGCAGTACTTC

v_gene: TRBV13
abundance: .
j_gene: TRBJ2-7
d_gene: .
CDR3aa: CASSLGLERAEQYF
CDR3nt: TGTGCCAGCAGCTTGGGGCTAGAGAGAGCCGAGCAGTACTTC

v_gene: TRBV25-1
abundance: few
j_gene: TRBJ1-2
d_gene: .
CDR3aa: CASSESGPRGGYTF
CDR3nt: TGTGCCAGCAGTGAATCCGGACCCAGGGGTGGCTACACCTTC

v_gene: TRBV27
abundance: .
j_gene: TRBJ2-5
d_gene: .
CDR3aa: CASSFYGLTKGTQYF
CDR3nt: TGTGCCAGCAGTTTTTATGGCTTAACGAAGGGGACCCAGTACTTC

v_gene: TRBV7-8
abundance: .
j_gene: TRBJ2-7
d_gene: TRBD2
CDR3aa: CASSAHSGTLYEQYF
CDR3nt: TGTGCCAGCAGCGCTCATAGCGGGACGTTATACGAGCAGTACTTC

v_gene: TRBV4-1
abundance: .
j_gene: TRBJ2-3
d_gene: TRBD1
CDR3aa: CASSRGQGLGADTQYF
CDR3nt: TGCGCCAGCAGCCGGGGACAGGGGTTAGGGGCAGATACGCAGTATTTT

v_gene: TRBV9
abundance: .
j_gene: TRBJ2-1
d_gene: TRBD1
CDR3aa: CASSVGQGAGYEQFF
CDR3nt: TGTGCCAGCAGCGTTGGACAGGGGGCGGGGTATGAGCAGTTCTTC

v_gene: TRBV28
abundance: .
j_gene: TRBJ1-2
d_gene: .
CDR3aa: CASSPPKGVGTVRGPGYTF
CDR3nt: TGTGCCAGCAGCCCACCAAAGGGGGTTGGCACCGTAAGGGGCCCCGGCTACACCTTC

v_gene: TRBV28
abundance: .
j_gene: TRBJ2-3
d_gene: TRBD1
CDR3aa: CASSSWTGPSSTDTQYF
CDR3nt: TGTGCCAGCAGTTCGTGGACAGGGCCTTCTAGCACAGATACGCAGTATTTT

v_gene: TRBV10-1
abundance: many
j_gene: TRBJ2-3
d_gene: TRBD1
CDR3aa: CASSESGDRRHF
CDR3nt: TGCGCCAGCAGTGAGTCCGGGGACAGGCGGCATTTT

v_gene: TRBV4-1
abundance: .
j_gene: TRBJ2-6
d_gene: .
CDR3aa: CASSQGHSGANVLTF
CDR3nt: TGCGCCAGCAGCCAGGGACACTCTGGGGCCAACGTCCTGACTTTC

v_gene: TRBV5-8
abundance: .
j_gene: TRBJ2-7
d_gene: .
CDR3aa: CASSLEQYF
CDR3nt: TGTGCCAGCAGCCTCGAGCAGTACTTC

v_gene: TRBV7-9
abundance: .
j_gene: TRBJ2-4
d_gene: TRBD1
CDR3aa: CASSLRGSDIQYF
CDR3nt: TGTGCCAGCAGCCTCAGGGGGAGTGACATTCAGTACTTC

v_gene: TRBV6-6
abundance: .
j_gene: TRBJ2-7
d_gene: .
CDR3aa: CASSSSPTLNYEQYF
CDR3nt: TGTGCCAGCAGCTCATCTCCGACCCTTAACTACGAGCAGTACTTC

v_gene: TRBV28
abundance: .
j_gene: TRBJ2-7
d_gene: .
CDR3aa: CASSSLDAYEQYF
CDR3nt: TGTGCCAGCAGCTCTTTGGACGCCTACGAGCAGTACTTC

v_gene: TRBV28
abundance: .
j_gene: TRBJ2-5
d_gene: .
CDR3aa: CASSSGLPRKTQYF
CDR3nt: TGTGCCAGCAGTTCAGGACTGCCCCGGAAGACCCAGTACTTC

v_gene: TRBV28
abundance: .
j_gene: TRBJ2-1
d_gene: .
CDR3aa: CASSQGYNEQFF
CDR3nt: TGTGCCAGCAGCCAAGGGTACAATGAGCAGTTCTTC

v_gene: TRBV5-1
abundance: .
j_gene: TRBJ2-2
d_gene: .
CDR3aa: CASSYLSGNTGELFF
CDR3nt: TGCGCCAGCAGCTACCTTAGCGGGAACACCGGGGAGCTGTTTTTT

v_gene: TRBV2
abundance: .
j_gene: TRBJ1-2
d_gene: .
CDR3aa: CATRYSDYGYTF
CDR3nt: TGTGCCACACGGTATTCGGACTATGGCTACACCTTC

v_gene: TRBV2
abundance: .
j_gene: TRBJ1-4
d_gene: .
CDR3aa: CASRINEKLFF
CDR3nt: TGTGCCAGCCGGATCAATGAAAAACTGTTTTTT

v_gene: TRBV6-5
abundance: .
j_gene: TRBJ1-5
d_gene: TRBD1
CDR3aa: CASSGPGQGNQPQHF
CDR3nt: TGTGCCAGCAGTGGACCGGGACAGGGTAATCAGCCCCAGCATTTT

v_gene: TRBV19
abundance: .
j_gene: TRBJ2-1
d_gene: .
CDR3aa: CASSPIGHSYNEQFF
CDR3nt: TGTGCCAGTAGTCCCATAGGGCACTCCTACAATGAGCAGTTCTTC

v_gene: TRBV6-1
abundance: .
j_gene: TRBJ1-2
d_gene: TRBD1
CDR3aa: CASRTQGANGYTF
CDR3nt: TGTGCCAGCAGAACACAGGGGGCTAATGGCTACACCTTC

v_gene: TRBV10-3
abundance: .
j_gene: TRBJ2-2
d_gene: TRBD2
CDR3aa: CAIRTSGMNTGELFF
CDR3nt: TGTGCCATCAGGACTAGCGGGATGAACACCGGGGAGCTGTTTTTT

v_gene: TRBV7-9
abundance: once
j_gene: TRBJ2-1
d_gene: .
CDR3aa: CASSLQHNEQFF
CDR3nt: TGTGCCAGCAGCTTACAGCACAATGAGCAGTTCTTC

v_gene: TRBV5-1
abundance: .
j_gene: TRBJ2-1
d_gene: .
CDR3aa: CASSLGDGYNEQFF
CDR3nt: TGCGCCAGCAGCTTGGGGGACGGATACAATGAGCAGTTCTTC

v_gene: TRBV25-1
abundance: .
j_gene: TRBJ2-2
d_gene: TRBD2
CDR3aa: CASTLAGANTGELFF
CDR3nt: TGTGCCAGCACGTTAGCGGGAGCGAACACCGGGGAGCTGTTTTTT

v_gene: TRBV19
abundance: .
j_gene: TRBJ2-7
d_gene: .
CDR3aa: CASSSPPAEGQYF
CDR3nt: TGTGCCAGTAGTTCCCCCCCCGCCGAGGGGCAGTACTTC

v_gene: TRBV30
abundance: .
j_gene: TRBJ2-3
d_gene: TRBD2
CDR3aa: CAWRLKREPDTQYF
CDR3nt: TGTGCCTGGAGACTTAAGCGGGAGCCCGATACGCAGTATTTT